This T cell receptor (beta chain) was captured in a study of blood T cells in healthy people across ages (dated by TCRdb to between 2015 and 2017). Turning to the overall study: In model experiments, template switching captured about one uniquely barcoded TCR beta cDNA molecule for every two T cells. The donors were divided into four age groups: young (average 16 years), middle-aged (under 40), aged (roughly 66) and long-lived (82). To avoid experimental bias, donors of different ages were distributed randomly across sequencing lanes. The study measured age-related changes in TCR beta repertoire diversity using deep sequencing normalized with unique cDNA molecular identifiers. The study analyzed two additional independent replicas of 1 million unique cDNA reads from the same blood draw for two donors, one aged 18 to 29 and one aged 80 or older. Broad study findings and their caveats: Because donor CMV infection status was unknown, age-related changes in expanded clonotypes were potentially confounded. The long-lived group showed more naive CD4+ T cells, fewer expanded clones and increased TCR diversity than the aged group, suggesting age selection. A strong correlation was found between observed TCR beta diversity and the percentage of naive T cells measured by flow cytometry. As age increased, observed TCR beta diversity per million T cells dropped in a roughly linear way, and a significant reduction was already evident by age around 41. Conclusive comparison of naive and antigen-experienced compartments was prevented by the profiling of bulk unsorted PBMCs. Estimates of total diversity based on one million sequenced T cells were considered lower bounds and underestimates.

The donors were under 40 Caucasian individuals from Russia, aged roughly 6 to 100 years, who were systemically healthy. Approximately 9.7 milliliters of peripheral blood were drawn from each donor into EDTA-treated Vacutainer tubes. Ficoll-Paque density-gradient centrifugation was used to isolate PBMCs, with at least 7 million obtained per sample. Total RNA was extracted from PBMCs with Trizol reagent, with at least 6 micrograms obtained per sample. The percentages of naive CD45RAhigh/CD27high T cells were determined by flow cytometry on a PBMC aliquot from every donor. With respect to this clonotype: Its recognized antigen is unknown. The junction shows a germline mismatch at one end, possibly a read error.

CDR1 and CDR2 are drawn from the germline V gene: ENHRY, SYGVKD. From the cysteine through the phenylalanine, the CDR3 covers 14 amino acids. Only the CDR3 region is kept as DNA, spanning 42 bases read in frame from base 1. The library was made by 5' RACE. For sequencing, an Illumina HiSeq 2500 was employed. The second PCR ran for roughly 7 to 12 cycles and used a J-beta primer mix along with a sample-barcoded 5' primer. Each TCR beta cDNA molecule received a unique molecular identifier from a template-switch 5' adaptor carrying 12 random nucleotides. Each sample yielded at least 3 million CDR3-containing paired-end reads. First-strand cDNA synthesis was performed from all RNA using the Mint cDNA synthesis kit, with priming by a TRBC-specific oligonucleotide. After uracil-DNA glycosylase treatment, a first 18-cycle PCR used universal primers M1SS and BC2_uni_R on all cDNA. For the original study's pipeline: Each sample was normalized by randomly selecting 1 million high-quality reads, each carrying a distinct molecular identifier. Reads sharing molecular identifiers were discarded rather than binned into consensus sequences. MiTCR, with a Q25 quality threshold and the strictest error-elimination algorithm, was used for CDR3 identification, clonotype clustering and error correction. A nonparametric unseen species model with Euler transformation was used to estimate lower-bound total TCR beta diversity. TCRdb cleaned the public reads at Q25 with fastp, built clones with MiXCR and kept in-frame beta chains. CDR3 protein duplicates are merged, each entry listing the most common genes and DNA. These V and J calls are TCRdb output, not the study's own analysis. The sample table records 1.2 million to 1.5 million distinct CDR3 sequences; 42% of these occur just once. The top ten constitute less than 8% of the sample.

Sequenced sample: blood. This clonotype was obtained from a woman younger than 35 in good health. The chain joins TRBV10-3 to TRBJ1-1, with 7 bases matching TRBD1. The base sequence is TGTGCCATCAGGGACAGGAGCTGGAACACTGAGGCTTTCTTT. This gives the protein CAIRDRSWNTEAFF.